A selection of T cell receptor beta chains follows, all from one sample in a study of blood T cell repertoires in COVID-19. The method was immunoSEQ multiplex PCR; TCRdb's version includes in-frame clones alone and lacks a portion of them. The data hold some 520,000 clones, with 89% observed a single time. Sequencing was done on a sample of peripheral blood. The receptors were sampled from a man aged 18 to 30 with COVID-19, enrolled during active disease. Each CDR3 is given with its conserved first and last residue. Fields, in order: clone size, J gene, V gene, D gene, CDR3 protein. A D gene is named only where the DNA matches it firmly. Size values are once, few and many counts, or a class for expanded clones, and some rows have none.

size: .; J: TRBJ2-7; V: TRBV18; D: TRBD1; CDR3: CASSDRDRVSEQYF
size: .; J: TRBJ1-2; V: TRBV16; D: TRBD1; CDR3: CASSPQGQGARGYTF
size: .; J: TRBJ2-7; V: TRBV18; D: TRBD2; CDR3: CASSPASGRTYEQYF
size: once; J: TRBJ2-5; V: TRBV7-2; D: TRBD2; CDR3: CASRTSGGPQETQYF
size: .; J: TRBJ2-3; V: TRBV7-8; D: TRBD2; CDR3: CASSLPAGGPTDTQYF
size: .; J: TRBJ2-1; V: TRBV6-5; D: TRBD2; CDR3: CASKRGLSYNEQFF
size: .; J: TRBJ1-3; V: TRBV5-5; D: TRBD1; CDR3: CASSWTGGNTIYF
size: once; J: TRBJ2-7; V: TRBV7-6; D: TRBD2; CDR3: CASSLGEGFVSYEQYF
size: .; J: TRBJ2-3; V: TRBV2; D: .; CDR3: CASTVSDSQSSTDTQYF
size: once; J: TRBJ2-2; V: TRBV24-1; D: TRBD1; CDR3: CATSETGTAREELFF
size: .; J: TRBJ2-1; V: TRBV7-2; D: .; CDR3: CASSLSGTPYNEQFF
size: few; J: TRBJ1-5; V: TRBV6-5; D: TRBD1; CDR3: CASRRTGGGNQPQHF